The 26 T cell receptor beta chains below were found in one sample sequenced in a study of identical twins. In TCRdb, the 5' RACE reads were re-called with MiXCR into one record per CDR3 protein. The sample has approximately 410,000 distinct CDR3 sequences, around a sixth seen once. Material: naive T cells sorted from blood. These receptors were collected from a man in his forties or fifties in good health.

A single count supports this clonotype. V and J are TRBV6-5 and TRBJ2-4, with D perhaps matching TRBD2 (5 bases). Trimming took 4 bases from V and 1 from J, leaving 11 bases between them. Germline V lookup: CDR1 MNHEY, CDR2 SVGAGI. CDR3 size: 15 residues. DNA for the CDR3: TGTGCCAGCAGTTCTGCCGGGGAGGCCAAAAACATTCAGTACTTC. Translation: CASSSAGEAKNIQYF.

In its sample, this clonotype was seen a few times. This chain's CDR3 is CSASRTGDEKLFF. In DNA form, the CDR3 reads TGCAGTGCTAGTAGGACAGGGGACGAAAAACTGTTTTTT. The chain couples TRBV20-1 to TRBJ1-4; 9 bases are a match to TRBD1. This CDR3 is 13 amino acids long. Losses at the gene ends were 3 bases for V and 8 bases for J; bases not matched to a gene: 4. Per germline, CDR1 DFQATT and CDR2 SNEGSKA (reference sequence).

This clonotype was seen repeatedly, ten times or more. This rearrangement joins TRBV20-1 to TRBJ2-3; D is ambiguous. Between the trimmed V and J ends, which lost 0 bases and 2 bases, there was a span of 9 bases. The CDR3 totals 14 residues. Germline-derived CDR1 and CDR2 are DFQATT and SNEGSKA (reference sequence). The CDR3: CSAREVTSTDTQYF. CDR3 bases: TGCAGTGCTAGAGAAGTTACATCCACAGATACGCAGTATTTT.

This chain joins TRBV20-1 and TRBJ1-2; D remains ambiguous. This CDR3 is built from 12 residues. Germline assignment: CDR1 DFQATT and CDR2 SNEGSKA (reference sequence). V dropped 5 bases and J dropped 4 bases, with 11 bases sitting between them. The CDR3 DNA follows: TGCAGTGCTGGCCGACCGGGCTATGGCTACACCTTC. This translates into CSAGRPGYGYTF.

This clonotype appeared many times. The chain is built from TRBV12-3 or TRBV12-4 and TRBJ2-2; D possibly corresponds to TRBD2 (6 bases). The V end was cut by 0 bases, the J end by 9 bases, with 17 bases between. The CDR3 contains 16 residues. CDR3 nucleotide sequence: TGTGCCAGCAGTTTAGCGGTGACTAGTCGGTCCAGGGAGCTGTTTTTT. Its translation: CASSLAVTSRSRELFF.

The sample holds many counts of this clonotype. The gene calls are TRBV9 and TRBJ2-1, with TRBD1 matching 8 bases. Trimming removed 2 bases from V and 9 bases from J; junction bases left unmatched: 10. The germline gives CDR1 SGDLS, CDR2 YYNGEE. The CDR3 contains 15 residues. This CDR3 reads CASSVQGARLSEQFF. In DNA form, the CDR3 reads TGTGCCAGCAGCGTCCAGGGGGCGCGTCTAAGTGAGCAGTTCTTC.

The V call is TRBV4-2, the J call TRBJ2-1; 9 bases are a match to TRBD2. CDR1 is LGHNA, CDR2 YNFKEQ, per germline. V shed 0 bases, J shed 8 bases, and the junction held 2 bases outside the gene matches. The CDR3 is 14 residues long. CDR3 sequence: CASSQEPSGDEQFF. CDR3 DNA: TGTGCCAGCAGCCAAGAGCCTAGCGGGGATGAGCAGTTCTTC.

This clonotype has more than one count but fewer than ten. The V call is TRBV5-1, the J call TRBJ2-3; 7 bases align to TRBD1. Germline V gene data show CDR1 as SGHRS and CDR2 as YFSETQ. The CDR3 contains 15 residues. J was trimmed by 3 bases and V by 6 bases; bases with no gene match: 10. CDR3 DNA sequence: TGCGCCAGCATCGATAGGGGGCGAGGGACAGATACGCAGTATTTT. It translates to CASIDRGRGTDTQYF.

This chain links TRBV7-6 with TRBJ2-2, with 9 nucleotides matching TRBD1. CDR3 length equals 17 residues. V lost 5 bases, J lost 3 bases, and 10 bases stayed unmatched. CDR1 SGHVS and CDR2 FNYEAQ come from the germline V gene. The CDR3 DNA reads TGTGCCAGCAGCCCCCCCGTGGGACAGGGTTACACCGGGGAGCTGTTTTTT. Translated, it gives CASSPPVGQGYTGELFF.

This clonotype was picked up a small number of times. The gene calls are TRBV7-9 and TRBJ2-5; 13 bases map to TRBD2. Unmatched junction bases numbered 5, after V lost 1 base and J lost 12 bases. This CDR3 has 14 residues. The germline V gene has CDR1 SEHNR and CDR2 FQNEAQ (reference sequence). The CDR3 DNA is TGTGCCAGCAGCTTAGAGGGACTAGCGGGACGCAAGTACTTC. It is translated as CASSLEGLAGRKYF. Using reference TRBV7-9 and TRBJ2-5 for the parts outside the CDR3, the full variable domain is DTGVSQNPRHKITKRGQNVTFRCDPISEHNRLYWYRQTLGQGPEFLTYFQNEAQLEKSRLLSDRFSAERPKGSFSTLEIQRTEQGDSAMYLCASSLEGLAGRKYFGPGTRLLVL.

The CDR3 nucleotides read TGTGCCAGCAGCCCATATCTACTAGCCAAAAACATTCAGTACTTC. This sequence encodes CASSPYLLAKNIQYF. V gene TRBV3-1 combines with J gene TRBJ2-4, with D hard to call. V dropped 4 bases and J dropped 0 bases, with 10 bases sitting between them. There are 15 residues in the CDR3. Germline V CDR1 and CDR2: LGHDT, YNNKEL (reference sequence). Full variable domain (outside the CDR3, taken from reference TRBV3-1 and TRBJ2-4): DTAVSQTPKYLVTQMGNDKSIKCEQNLGHDTMYWYKQDSKKFLKIMFSYNNKELIINETVPNRFSPKSPDKAHLNLHINSLELGDSAVYFCASSPYLLAKNIQYFGAGTRLSVL.

The CDR3 protein is CSVVLRGASLGYEQFF. The CDR3 DNA reads TGCAGCGTTGTCCTTCGTGGAGCCTCCTTAGGCTATGAGCAGTTCTTC. The chain joins TRBV29-1 to TRBJ2-1; D is unresolved. The CDR3 extends over 16 amino acids. Trimming took off 4 bases at V and 8 bases at J, with 24 bases between the two ends. Germline CDR1 SQVTM, CDR2 ANQGSEA.

V and J are TRBV6-2 or TRBV6-3 and TRBJ2-7; 7 nucleotides line up with TRBD1. Germline loops: CDR1 MNHEY, CDR2 SVGEGT. The CDR3 spans 11 residues. V shed 8 bases, J shed 6 bases, and the junction held 4 bases outside the gene matches. The CDR3 is CASATGSEQYF. The CDR3, as DNA: TGTGCCAGCGCGACAGGGTCCGAGCAGTACTTC.

This clonotype was detected many times. This chain joins TRBV28 and TRBJ2-4, with 9 bases lining up with TRBD2. V trimming: 5 bases; J trimming: 0 bases; junction bases outside the gene matches: 8. The CDR3 length is 17 residues. Per the germline V gene, CDR1 is MDHEN and CDR2 is SYDVKM. The CDR3 sequence: CASSTETSGLAKNIQYF. CDR3 sequence (DNA): TGTGCCAGCAGTACCGAGACTAGCGGCTTAGCCAAAAACATTCAGTACTTC. Supplemented by reference TRBV28 and TRBJ2-4, the full variable domain reads DVKVTQSSRYLVKRTGEKVFLECVQDMDHENMFWYRQDPGLGLRLIYFSYDVKMKEKGDIPEGYSVSREKKERFSLILESASTNQTSMYLCASSTETSGLAKNIQYFGAGTRLSVL.

This clonotype was seen many times. The V and J genes are TRBV27 and TRBJ1-5; D is uncertain. V lost 2 bases and J lost 4, with 9 bases in between. In germline, CDR1 is MNHEY, CDR2 SMNVEV (reference sequence). This CDR3 is built from 14 residues. DNA for the CDR3: TGTGCCAGCAGTTTACAAGGTCCGAATCAGCCCCAGCATTTT. Encoded protein: CASSLQGPNQPQHF.

The chain recombines TRBV7-8 with TRBJ2-5, with 9 bases aligning to TRBD1. The CDR3 totals 16 residues. Germline assignment: CDR1 SGHVS and CDR2 FQNEAQ. Trimming cost V 4 bases and J 3 bases; bases outside gene matches: 9. The CDR3 loop is CASSWTAGQGKETQYF. The CDR3 DNA sequence: TGTGCCAGCAGCTGGACTGCGGGACAGGGAAAAGAGACCCAGTACTTC.

The chain has TRBV24-1 and TRBJ2-3; 14 bases fit TRBD2. CDR1 is KGHDR, CDR2 SFDVKD, per germline. This CDR3 contains 18 residues. The J segment lost 2 bases and the V segment lost 2 bases, leaving 5 bases of the junction unmatched. The CDR3: CATSDSLGLAGATDTQYF. The CDR3, as DNA: TGTGCCACCAGTGATTCCCTGGGACTAGCGGGGGCCACAGATACGCAGTATTTT.

The rearrangement uses TRBV29-1 and TRBJ1-2; 10 bases match TRBD1. Germline V CDR1 and CDR2: SQVTM, ANQGSEA. The CDR3 is made up of 15 amino acids. The V segment lost 1 base and the J segment 2 bases; nucleotides outside the gene matches: 4. CDR3 in amino acids: CSVEGQGAYNYGYTF. The CDR3, as DNA: TGCAGCGTTGAAGGACAGGGGGCGTACAACTATGGCTACACCTTC. The variable domain in full, with the rest retrieved from reference TRBV29-1 and TRBJ1-2, is SAVISQKPSRDICQRGTSLTIQCQVDSQVTMMFWYRQQPGQSLTLIATANQGSEATYESGFVIDKFPISRPNLTFSTLTVSNMSPEDSSIYLCSVEGQGAYNYGYTFGSGTRLTVV.

This clonotype was seen more than once but under ten times. The J gene is TRBJ2-3, the V gene TRBV29-1, with TRBD2 as a possible D gene (7 bases). With 6 bases removed from V and 0 bases from J, the gap between germline ends came to 16 bases. The V gene's germline CDR1 is SQVTM and CDR2 ANQGSEA. This CDR3 region has 15 residues. The CDR3 DNA is TGCAGCGTGTCCGCGGGGGCCCCTAGCACAGATACGCAGTATTTT. Translated, it gives CSVSAGAPSTDTQYF.

This rearrangement joins TRBV27 to TRBJ1-2; TRBD1 matches at 8 bases. The CDR3 is 14 residues long. The germline gives CDR1 MNHEY, CDR2 SMNVEV (reference sequence). The V gene end was trimmed by 5 bases and the J gene end by 5 bases; junction bases not matched to a gene: 7. The CDR3 spells CASSMTGDGYGYTF. CDR3 bases: TGTGCCAGCAGTATGACAGGGGATGGGTATGGCTACACCTTC.

This clonotype has just a few counts. This sequence joins TRBV9 and TRBJ1-2; tentative D call: TRBD1 (5 bases). Germline lookup yields CDR1 SGDLS and CDR2 YYNGEE. The CDR3 runs to 15 residues. Deletions cut 0 bases from V and 3 bases from J, with 12 bases between. The CDR3 nucleotides are TGTGCCAGCAGCGTAGCGGCAGGGAGACACTATGGCTACACCTTC. Amino acids: CASSVAAGRHYGYTF.

The CDR3 sequence: CASSELREGHGLGFF. The CDR3 region has the DNA TGTGCCAGCAGTGAGCTTCGGGAGGGCCATGGGTTGGGGTTCTTC. This chain joins TRBV6-4 and TRBJ2-1; TRBD2 aligns across 8 bases. V was pared by 3 bases and J by 15 bases, with 16 bases of the junction left unmatched. From germline, CDR1 is MRHNA and CDR2 SNTAGT. The CDR3 consists of 15 residues.

This clonotype was seen just once. The chain employs TRBV28 and TRBJ2-7; 10 bases map to TRBD1. The CDR3 sequence is 13 residues long. J gave up 2 bases and V 7 bases, and 2 bases lay outside the gene matches. The germline V gene encodes CDR1 MDHEN and CDR2 SYDVKM. As DNA, the CDR3 is TGTGCCAGCATAGGACAGGGGGCCTACGAGCAGTACTTC. It is translated as CASIGQGAYEQYF.

The chain links TRBV12-3 or TRBV12-4 to TRBJ1-4; a weak D match, TRBD1 (6 bases). Between the trimmed V and J ends, which lost 6 bases and 4 bases, there was a span of 9 bases. This CDR3 is 13 amino acids long. CDR3 protein: CASSQGHNEKLFF. CDR3 bases: TGTGCCAGCAGCCAGGGGCATAATGAAAAACTGTTTTTT.

V gene TRBV15 combines with J gene TRBJ2-7; D remains ambiguous. CDR3 size: 13 residues. From germline, CDR1 is LNHNV and CDR2 YYDKDF (reference sequence). The V end lost 0 bases, the J end lost 4 bases, and 7 bases lay between the germline ends. The CDR3 coding sequence is TGTGCCACCAGCAGAGAGGCAGTATACGAGCAGTACTTC. Translation gives CATSREAVYEQYF.

J is TRBJ2-5 and V is TRBV29-1; 12 nucleotides line up with TRBD1. Germline loops: CDR1 SQVTM, CDR2 ANQGSEA. V gave up 4 bases and J gave up 7 bases; unmatched junction bases: 16. The CDR3 is made up of 17 amino acids. DNA of the CDR3: TGCAGCGTTGGAGGGGGGACAGGGGGCGTTAGAGCAGGGACCCAGTACTTC. It specifies CSVGGGTGGVRAGTQYF.